The 21 T cell receptor beta chains below all came from one sample that was sequenced in a study of blood T cell repertoires in COVID-19. Assay: immunoSEQ multiplex PCR; the TCRdb copy retains only in-frame clones and omits some. The sample includes 110,000 or so clones, approximately 89% of them seen just once. Specimen: peripheral blood. Receptor source: a woman aged 60-75 years with COVID-19, enrolled during active disease.

J is TRBJ1-2 and V is TRBV2; TRBD1 is a possible D gene (5 bases). Germline-derived CDR1 and CDR2 are SNHLY and FYNNEI. This CDR3 is 13 amino acids long. Trimming cost V 3 bases and J 3 bases, with 8 bases left between them. CDR3 sequence (DNA): TGTGCCAGCAGTGACAGGGATCACTATGGCTACACCTTC. Translating gives CASSDRDHYGYTF.

This clone came up a few times. The CDR3 bases are TGCGCCAGCAGCCCAACTAGCGGGGGGAGGGACGAGCAGTACTTC. Protein product: CASSPTSGGRDEQYF. The V call is TRBV5-1, the J call TRBJ2-7, with TRBD2 matching over 12 bases. The junction had 7 bases not matched to a gene; V was cut back by 4 bases and J by 5 bases. This CDR3 is 15 amino acids long. Germline CDR1 is SGHRS and CDR2 is YFSETQ.

The chain is built from TRBV10-3 and TRBJ1-1; possibly TRBD1 for D (6 bases). Trimming took 5 bases from V and 2 from J, leaving 9 bases between them. The CDR3 spans 13 residues. The germline CDR1 and CDR2 sequences are ENHRY and SYGVKD. This CDR3 is CAISQGFNTEAFF. Here the CDR3 DNA reads TGTGCCATCAGTCAGGGGTTTAACACTGAAGCTTTCTTT.

This CDR3 is CASSKVPRIKSRMTQETQYF. CDR3 bases: TGTGCCAGCAGCAAAGTCCCTAGAATTAAATCGCGAATGACCCAAGAGACCCAGTACTTC. The chain couples TRBV21-1 to TRBJ2-5; the table's D call of TRBD2 was not tested on the DNA. TRBV21-1 is shown as a pseudogene. This CDR3 has 20 amino acids.

This clone was seen a single time. This rearrangement joins TRBV27 to TRBJ1-1; 7 nucleotides agree with TRBD1. Germline V gene data show CDR1 as MNHEY and CDR2 as SMNVEV (reference sequence). The V segment lost 3 bases and the J segment 5 bases; nucleotides outside the gene matches: 15. The CDR3 totals 17 residues. The CDR3, as DNA: TGTGCCAGCAGTTTCCATGGGACAGAACAAATCCGGACTGAAGCTTTCTTT. Its translation: CASSFHGTEQIRTEAFF.

V usage is TRBV24-1 and J usage is TRBJ1-5, with a weak D call TRBD1 (6 bases). Germline CDR1 KGHDR, CDR2 SFDVKD. The CDR3 is 13 amino acids. Trimming shortened V by 1 base and J by 7 bases, and 7 bases separated the two germline ends. CDR3 amino acids: CATSDLRGQPQHF. In nucleotides, the CDR3 is TGTGCCACCAGTGATTTAAGGGGGCAGCCCCAGCATTTT.

The rearrangement links TRBV30 to TRBJ1-2; TRBD1 is a possible D gene (5 bases). V was cut by 2 bases and J by 8 bases, with 18 bases left in between. Germline V gene data show CDR1 as GTSNPN and CDR2 as SVGIG (reference sequence). The CDR3 consists of 14 residues. The CDR3 coding sequence is TGTGCCTGGAGTTTGGGGCCGGAACAGGCGGGCTACACCTTC. Its protein product is CAWSLGPEQAGYTF.

Only one count was recorded for this clone. CDR3 region: CSVGWMPGGEAFF. The CDR3, as DNA: TGCAGCGTTGGCTGGATGCCAGGGGGTGAAGCTTTCTTT. The chain carries TRBV29-1 and TRBJ1-1; 7 bases are shared with TRBD1. The CDR3 runs 13 residues. The V gene's germline CDR1 is SQVTM and CDR2 ANQGSEA. V lost 4 bases, J lost 7 bases, and 9 bases stayed unmatched.

The chain links TRBV24-1 to TRBJ2-1; 11 bases are a match to TRBD1. Trimming cost V 3 bases and J 9 bases; bases outside gene matches: 6. The V gene's germline CDR1 is KGHDR and CDR2 SFDVKD. The CDR3 extends over 15 amino acids. The CDR3 DNA sequence: TGTGCCACCAGTGATCAAGGACAGGGGGCGGGTGAGCAGTTCTTC. It encodes CATSDQGQGAGEQFF.

The genes are TRBV7-9 and TRBJ2-4, with 7 nucleotides matching TRBD1. The CDR3 is 16 amino acids. V lost 5 bases and J lost 0; bases outside the gene matches: 7. Germline values: CDR1 SEHNR, CDR2 FQNEAQ (reference sequence). In DNA, the CDR3 is TGTGCCAGCAGCACAGATACAGGGGTAGCCAAAAACATTCAGTACTTC. This sequence encodes CASSTDTGVAKNIQYF.

The chain uses TRBV5-8 and TRBJ2-5; 12 bases map to TRBD2. CDR3 length equals 15 residues. Germline V gene sequence: CDR1 SGHTS, CDR2 YDEGEE. V lost 0 bases, J lost 5 bases, and 2 bases stayed unmatched. DNA of the CDR3: TGTGCCAGCAGCTTGGGGACTAGCGGGATGGAGACCCAGTACTTC. It codes for CASSLGTSGMETQYF.

The chain carries TRBV7-2 and TRBJ1-1; TRBD1 aligns across 7 bases. V shed 0 bases, J shed 11 bases, and the junction held 6 bases outside the gene matches. The CDR3 length is 13 residues. Germline loops: CDR1 SGHTA, CDR2 FQGNSA. CDR3: CASSLALGGKAFF. CDR3 DNA sequence: TGTGCCAGCAGCTTAGCGCTAGGGGGCAAGGCTTTCTTT. Full variable domain (remainder filled in from reference TRBV7-2 and TRBJ1-1): GAGVSQSPSNKVTEKGKDVELRCDPISGHTALYWYRQSLGQGLEFLIYFQGNSAPDKSGLPSDRFSAERTGGSVSTLTIQRTQQEDSAVYLCASSLALGGKAFFGQGTRLTVV.

J is TRBJ1-2 and V is TRBV6-6, with 9 bases aligning to TRBD1. Germline V lookup: CDR1 MNHNY, CDR2 SVGAGI (reference sequence). After removal of 4 bases from V and 6 bases from J, the junction contained 6 bases not matched to a gene. CDR3 length: 14 amino acids. The CDR3 nucleotides are TGTGCCAGCAGTTCCGTGACAGGGGGAAATGGCTACACCTTC. Translated: CASSSVTGGNGYTF.

The DNA for the CDR3 is TGTGCCAGCAGCCAATTGTTACAGGGGGCGGATGAAAAACTGTTTTTT. Protein: CASSQLLQGADEKLFF. V and J are TRBV14 and TRBJ1-4; 9 bases align to TRBD1. CDR1 and CDR2 from the germline V gene are SGHDN and FVKESK. This CDR3 is 16 amino acids long. The V gene end was trimmed by 2 bases and the J gene end by 6 bases; junction bases not matched to a gene: 7.

This clone was seen more than once but under ten times. The chain carries TRBV6-5 and TRBJ1-1; D is perhaps TRBD1 (6 bases). The CDR3 length is 14 residues. Trimming stripped 2 bases from V and 3 bases from J, with 10 bases between. Per the germline V gene, CDR1 is MNHEY and CDR2 is SVGAGI. CDR3 sequence: CASSYRGTDTEAFF. The CDR3 nucleotides read TGTGCCAGCAGTTACAGGGGGACGGACACTGAAGCTTTCTTT.

The chain combines TRBV25-1 with TRBJ1-2; D is ambiguous. Germline CDR1 MGHDK, CDR2 SYGVNS. CDR3 length: 12 residues. Trimming stripped 3 bases from V and 5 bases from J, with 7 bases between. CDR3 loop: CASSDRVYGYTF. Here the CDR3 DNA reads TGTGCCAGCAGTGATCGGGTTTATGGCTACACCTTC.

The rearrangement uses TRBV5-5 and TRBJ1-1; D may be TRBD1 (5 bases). Germline V lookup: CDR1 SGHKS, CDR2 YYEKEE (reference sequence). The CDR3 is made up of 12 amino acids. Trimming took 8 bases from V and 2 from J, leaving 10 bases between them. The CDR3 reads CASGRTNTEAFF. Written as DNA, the CDR3 is TGTGCCAGTGGACGGACAAACACTGAAGCTTTCTTT.

This clone occurred a few times. The chain is built from TRBV9 and TRBJ1-6; the D gene is possibly TRBD1 (5 bases). This CDR3 is built from 15 residues. Germline CDR1 SGDLS, CDR2 YYNGEE. V was trimmed by 4 bases and J by 3 bases, leaving 11 bases between them. CDR3 amino acids: CASSPGRDYNSPLHF. The CDR3 nucleotides are TGTGCCAGCAGCCCAGGGAGGGACTATAATTCACCCCTCCACTTT.

The rearrangement links TRBV5-5 to TRBJ2-5; 8 bases agree with TRBD2. The closer fit of TRBJ2-7 to the DNA end suggests the J call may be wrong. Germline CDR1 and CDR2: SGHKS and YYEKEE (reference sequence). CDR3 length equals 14 residues. The CDR3 DNA is TGTGCCAGCAGCTGGGGGACTAGTTTCTACGAGCAGTACTTC. Its protein is CASSWGTSFYEQYF.

The V call is TRBV12-5, the J call TRBJ2-3; the D gene is possibly TRBD1 (5 bases). Germline V gene lookup returns CDR1 LGHNT and CDR2 FRNRAP. V was clipped by 0 bases and J by 1 base, with 14 bases between them. CDR3 length equals 17 residues. The DNA for the CDR3 is TGTGCTAGTGGTTTGGTCCATCAGGGTATGGGCACAGATACGCAGTATTTT. It encodes CASGLVHQGMGTDTQYF.

The rearrangement links TRBV7-7 to TRBJ1-5, with 11 positions matching TRBD1. Unmatched junction bases numbered 7, after V lost 3 bases and J lost 0 bases. Germline V gene data show CDR1 as SSHAT and CDR2 as FNYEAQ (reference sequence). The CDR3 runs 18 residues. CDR3 amino acids: CASSFRTGGKCSNQPQHF. The CDR3 nucleotides are TGTGCCAGCAGCTTCCGGACAGGGGGCAAGTGTAGCAATCAGCCCCAGCATTTT. Together with reference TRBV7-7 and TRBJ1-5, the CDR3 gives the full variable domain: GAGVSQSPRYKVTKRGQDVTLRCDPISSHATLYWYQQALGQGPEFLTYFNYEAQPDKSGLPSDRFSAERPEGSISTLTIQRTEQRDSAMYRCASSFRTGGKCSNQPQHFGDGTRLSIL.